This T cell receptor beta chain was observed in a study of response to subunit inactivated influenza vaccine. TCRdb analysed the RT-PCR reads with MiXCR anew, one entry per CDR3 protein. The sample contains some 550,000 distinct CDR3 sequences, around 21% of which appear only once. In this sample, this clonotype turned up many times. Trimming cost V 7 bases and J 0 bases; bases outside gene matches: 9. In germline, CDR1 is SQVTM, CDR2 ANQGSEA. The length of the CDR3 is 14 residues. The same data also contributed to another study, on T cells expressing NK-cell markers. That paper states: 5'RACE template switching with UMIs produced the TCR beta cDNA. Cells sorted as CD3+CD56+NKG2C+, CD3+CD56+NKG2C- and CD3+CD56-NKG2C+ T cells supplied the TCR beta repertoires. The eight sequenced donors comprised seven who were HCMV-seropositive and one who was seronegative. NKG2C+ dominant clonotypes from several donors made up about 1.0-8% of CD8+ T cells. Where several donors were concerned, these clonotypes also led the CD3+CD56-NKG2C+ fraction.

This TCR was sampled from a man aged 45 to 65 who received an inactivated influenza vaccine. The sample here was CD4+ T cells sorted from PBMCs, taken 11 to 12 days after vaccination. The chain links TRBV29-1 to TRBJ2-7; TRBD1 aligns across 7 bases. The chain's CDR3 is CSALVTGTSYEQYF. CDR3 DNA: TGCAGCGCCCTGGTGACAGGGACCTCCTACGAGCAGTACTTC.